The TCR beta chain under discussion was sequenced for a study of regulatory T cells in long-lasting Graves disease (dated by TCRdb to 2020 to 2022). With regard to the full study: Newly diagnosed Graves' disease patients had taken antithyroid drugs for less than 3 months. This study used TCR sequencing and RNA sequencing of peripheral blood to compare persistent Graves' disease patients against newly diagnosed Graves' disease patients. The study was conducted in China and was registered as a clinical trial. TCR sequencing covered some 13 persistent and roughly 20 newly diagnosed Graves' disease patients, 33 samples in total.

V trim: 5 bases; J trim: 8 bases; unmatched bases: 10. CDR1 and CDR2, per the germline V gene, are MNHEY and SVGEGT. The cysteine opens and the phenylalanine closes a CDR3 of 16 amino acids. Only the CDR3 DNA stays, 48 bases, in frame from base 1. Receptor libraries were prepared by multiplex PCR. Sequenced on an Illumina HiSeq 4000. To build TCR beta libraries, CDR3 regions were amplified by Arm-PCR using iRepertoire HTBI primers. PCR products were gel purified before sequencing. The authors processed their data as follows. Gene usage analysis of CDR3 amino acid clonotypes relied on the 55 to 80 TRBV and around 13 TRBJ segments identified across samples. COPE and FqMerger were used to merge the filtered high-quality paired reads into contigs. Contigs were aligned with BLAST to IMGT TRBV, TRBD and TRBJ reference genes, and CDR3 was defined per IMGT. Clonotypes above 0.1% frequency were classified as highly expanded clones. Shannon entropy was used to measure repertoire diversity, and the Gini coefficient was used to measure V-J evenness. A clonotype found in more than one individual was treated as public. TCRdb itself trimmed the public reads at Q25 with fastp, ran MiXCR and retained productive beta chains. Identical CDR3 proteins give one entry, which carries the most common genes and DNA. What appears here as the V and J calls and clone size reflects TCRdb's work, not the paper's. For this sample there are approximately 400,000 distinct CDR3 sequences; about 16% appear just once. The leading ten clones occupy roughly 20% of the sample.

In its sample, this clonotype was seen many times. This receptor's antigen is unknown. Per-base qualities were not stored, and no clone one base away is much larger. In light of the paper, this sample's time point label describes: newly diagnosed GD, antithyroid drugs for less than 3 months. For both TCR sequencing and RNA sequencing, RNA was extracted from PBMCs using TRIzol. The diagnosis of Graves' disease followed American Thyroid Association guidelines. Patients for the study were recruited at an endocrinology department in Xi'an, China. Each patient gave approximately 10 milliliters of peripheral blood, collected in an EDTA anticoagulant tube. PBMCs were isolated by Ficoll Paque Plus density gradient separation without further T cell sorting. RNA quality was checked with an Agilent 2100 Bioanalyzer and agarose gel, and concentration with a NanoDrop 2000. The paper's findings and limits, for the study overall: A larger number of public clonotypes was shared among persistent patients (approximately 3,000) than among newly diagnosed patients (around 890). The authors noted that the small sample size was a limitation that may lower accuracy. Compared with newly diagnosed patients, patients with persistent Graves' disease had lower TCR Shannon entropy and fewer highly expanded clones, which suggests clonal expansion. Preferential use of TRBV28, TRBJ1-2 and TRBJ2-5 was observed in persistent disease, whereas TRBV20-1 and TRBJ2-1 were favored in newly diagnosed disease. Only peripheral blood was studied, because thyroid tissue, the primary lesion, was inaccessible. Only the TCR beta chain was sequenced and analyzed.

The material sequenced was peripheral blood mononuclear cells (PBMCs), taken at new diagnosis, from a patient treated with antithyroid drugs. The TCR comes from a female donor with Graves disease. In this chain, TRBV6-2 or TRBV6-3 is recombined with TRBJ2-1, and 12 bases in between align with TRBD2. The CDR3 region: CASSGFGLAGNHEQFF. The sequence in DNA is TGTGCCAGCAGTGGCTTCGGACTAGCGGGAAACCATGAGCAGTTCTTC.